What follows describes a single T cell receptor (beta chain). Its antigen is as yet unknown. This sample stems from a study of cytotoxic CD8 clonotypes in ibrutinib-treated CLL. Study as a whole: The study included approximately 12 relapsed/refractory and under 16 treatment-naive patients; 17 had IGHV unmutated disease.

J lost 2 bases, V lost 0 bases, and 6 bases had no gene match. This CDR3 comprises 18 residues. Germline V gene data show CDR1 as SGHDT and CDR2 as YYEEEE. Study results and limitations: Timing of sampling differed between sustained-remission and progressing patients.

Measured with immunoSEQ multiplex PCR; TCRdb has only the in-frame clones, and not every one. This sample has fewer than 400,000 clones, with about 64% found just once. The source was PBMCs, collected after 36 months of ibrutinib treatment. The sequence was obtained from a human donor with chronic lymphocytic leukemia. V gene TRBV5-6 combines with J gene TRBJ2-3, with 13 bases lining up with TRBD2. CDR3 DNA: TGTGCCAGCAGCTTGGCGACTAGCGGGGGGACCTTCACAGATACGCAGTATTTT. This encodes CASSLATSGGTFTDTQYF.